The present TCR beta chain was sequenced within a study of cytomegalovirus exposure and HLA in healthy donors. J was trimmed by 1 base and V by 0 bases; bases with no gene match: 2. Germline CDR1 reads SGHTA; CDR2 reads FQGNSA. This CDR3 is built from 16 residues. With 60 Vbeta and 13 Jbeta primers, the PCR was carried out. The assay was immunoSEQ multiplex PCR, and TCRdb's table has in-frame clones only and misses some. The data contain about 94,000 clones, over 65% of them seen just once; the ten biggest clones take up about a tenth. This clone came up once. Material for sequencing was PBMCs. The chain uses TRBV7-2 and TRBJ2-3, with 9 positions matching TRBD2. This sequence was found in a human donor in good health. The CDR3 loop reads CASSLARGGGTDTQYF. The CDR3 coding sequence is TGTGCCAGCAGCTTAGCGCGGGGGGGCGGCACAGATACGCAGTATTTT.